This T cell receptor beta chain was sequenced during a study of blood T cells in healthy people across ages. Study at large: In model experiments, template switching was able to capture about one barcoded beta molecule for every two T cells that were present. Notes on the study in general: The diversity estimates, figures obtained from one million T cells, were considered underestimates.

They isolated at least 7 million PBMCs from each sample. Next came a second PCR, run for about 6 to 12 cycles, which used a sample-barcoded 5' primer along with a J-beta primer mix. From the 5' RACE reads, TCRdb called clonotypes with MiXCR, one entry per CDR3 protein. The table records over a million distinct CDR3 sequences, around 27% of them present only once. Only a few counts were recorded for this clonotype. The antigen is unknown. A junction end diverges from the germline sequence, so it may reflect a read error. This CDR3 has 13 amino acids. CDR1 and CDR2 from the germline V gene are LGHDT and YNNKEL (reference sequence). These data were also reused for a study on T cells of mothers and their children.

The sequenced sample consisted of blood. The rearrangement joins TRBV3-1 to TRBJ1-2, with D uncertain. The TCR was taken from a girl between 2 and 10 years old in good health. CDR3 sequence reads: CANSPEKPGGYTF. CDR3 bases: TGTGCCAACAGCCCCGAGAAGCCGGGTGGCTACACCTTC.